This TCR beta chain was documented in a study of blood T cell repertoires in COVID-19. Study background: The United States, Italy and Spain supplied acute and convalescent COVID-19 samples. Sample material is recorded as cDNA or gDNA derived from T cells, B-cell-depleted T cells, or PBMCs.

CDR1 is KGHDR, CDR2 SFDVKD, per germline. The CDR3 sequence is 17 residues long. The V end lost 4 bases, the J end lost 0 bases, and 12 bases lay between the germline ends. Original analysis: Researchers report that nucleated cell counts were estimated from reference gene primer amplification. Assay used: immunoSEQ multiplex PCR; TCRdb lists only in-frame clones, some missing. That table gives V, J and clone size, and the DNA gave D and trimming. The sample holds about 170,000 clones, 60% to 85% seen once. The chain is built from TRBV24-1 and TRBJ2-6; a weak D match, TRBD1 (5 bases). The receptor was isolated from a man aged 60-69 years with acute or convalescent COVID-19. The sequenced sample was peripheral blood. This CDR3 reads CATSDPLQDSGANVLTF. CDR3 bases: TGTGCCACCAGTGACCCACTACAGGACTCTGGGGCCAACGTCCTGACTTTC.